This TCR beta chain was captured by sequencing in a study of cytomegalovirus exposure and HLA in healthy donors (dated by TCRdb to 2015 to 2018). Regarding the study in general: An earlier analysis of more than 550 of the donors reported about 280 Gb of sequence data and 100 million to 120 million unique TCR beta sequences obtained from about 200 million T cells. To study patterns of TCR occurrence, a later analysis re-analyzed previously published TCR beta repertoires from 500 to 850 donors and added high-resolution HLA genotyping. Besides the first cohort of some 670 subjects, a separate validation cohort made up of over a hundred different subjects was used. Every discovery cohort repertoire had been produced on one sequencing platform. The T cell repertoires of 666 subjects were profiled by immunosequencing and related to cytomegalovirus serostatus. A handful of DR-DQ haplotypes were handled as single units for association and clustering because linkage in the cohort was strong. Across about 380 genotyped donors of the cohort, an average of about 240,000 unique TCR beta nucleotide sequences per donor were sequenced, and approximately 17% of those sequences were non-productive. An earlier analysis of approximately 580 of the donors used high-throughput TCR beta sequencing to judge whether each TCR beta V gene segment behaved as functional or pseudogenic. An early release that covered fewer than 750 HLA-typed donors contained about 300 gigabases of sequencing data and around 80 million unique TCR sequences. The genetic ancestry cluster associated with self-reported Caucasian donors included around 76% of the roughly 400 genotyped donors. The study aimed to test whether cataloging public T cell receptors could reveal signatures of past pathogen exposure. Donor age, sex, ethnicity and CMV serostatus were compiled alongside the repertoire data. HLA typing covered class I and class II loci at four-digit resolution. A later genetic analysis used genome-wide SNP genotypes for about three fifths of the roughly 700 donors, treating that subset as a discovery cohort. The number of donors typed differed by locus, with about 629-630 for A, B, C, DRB1 and DQB1, roughly 520 for DQA1, over 600 for DPA1, and 472 for DPB1. The study combined high-throughput TCR immunosequencing, statistical association of individual TCRs with disease status, and machine learning to predict cytomegalovirus infection status. Rather than using new phenotypic data, the later analysis identified candidate immune exposures from TCR beta sequences and from how often those sequences occurred across donors. Overall study results and their limits: The cohort was sequenced for TCR beta chains only, and without alpha or paired-chain data the features that could be detected were limited. In a later genetic analysis, fewer N-insertions in productive TCRs were reported among donors in an Asian-associated ancestry cluster than the roughly 640-donor mean. HLA typing was unavailable for some donors at each locus, so association tests used only the typed subset. Roughly 15 rarely observed V segments, including chromosome 9 orphons, were excluded from the earlier analysis of about 610 of the donors because counts were too low. The sequencing pipeline was judged likely to have produced a cluster of highly shared sequence variants as a technical artifact. Assigning TCR associations to individual alleles was difficult when HLA alleles, especially DR and DQ, strongly co-occurred. A later genetic analysis associated a missense DCLRE1C variant with V-gene and J-gene trimming of TCR beta chains, and an independent cohort replicated the association. According to the authors, the approach could potentially be generalized to other disease states and immunological phenotypes. The 87-base-pair reads could not distinguish some IMGT-functional V segments, including TRBV6-2 and TRBV6-3, so those segments were excluded. A later analysis reported that several top co-occurrence clusters appeared linked to parvovirus B19, influenza, CMV and Epstein-Barr virus. For the cohort, immune exposure information was limited to CMV serostatus. According to a later analysis, most CMV-associated TCR beta chains appeared to be HLA-restricted, and the HLA associations seemed to be driven largely by CMV exposure. A further reported finding was that TCR beta sequences accurately predicted the HLA-A and HLA-B alleles for most subjects in the first cohort. In a later analysis, HLA-associated TCR beta chains showed more clonal expansion and lower generation probabilities than non-associated chains that were equally common. Correlated functional status among segregating V segments might be attributable to linkage disequilibrium, but an unknown experimental factor could not be ruled out. A later analysis associated about 17,000 TCR beta sequences with specific HLA alleles at a false discovery rate of 0.05. The study listed 150 to 200 TCR beta chains as associated with cytomegalovirus. In a later analysis, TCR association rates were found to vary across HLA loci, with the most associated TCRs seen for DRB1 alleles and the fewest for HLA-C alleles. The presence/absence analyses assumed that sequencing depth was roughly uniform across donors, and that assumption may not be true. A few of the identified cytomegalovirus-associated TCR beta chains were confirmed in vitro to be specific for cytomegalovirus antigens. The classifier was reported to diagnose cytomegalovirus status with high specificity and sensitivity in both the original and validation cohorts. An earlier analysis of several hundred of the donors showed that most TCR beta V segments appeared in productive rearrangements either about 90% or about 30% of the time, which broadly matched IMGT annotations. Most TCR sequences were seen in very few donors, while some public TCRs were found in many individuals.

This clone was counted a single time. The antigen this receptor binds is unknown. Within one base of it there is no much larger clone, and no base qualities were kept. The receptor library was made with the immunoSEQ multiplex PCR assay. A mixture of 60 forward primers for TCR Vbeta segments and 13 reverse primers for TCR Jbeta segments was used in the multiplex PCR. The CDR3 region of rearranged TCR beta genes was amplified from genomic DNA by a multiplex PCR assay. The amplified TCR beta libraries were sequenced on the Illumina HiSeq System as 87-base-pair reads. Under the source paper's analysis protocol: In a later analysis, tens of millions of unique TCR beta chains were counted across the 650 to 750 repertoires, and roughly 9.9 million of these chains were shared by at least two donors. To remove PCR and sequencing errors, raw reads were error-corrected and collapsed into unique sequences using a nearest-neighbor algorithm that merged closely related sequences. Alignment of CDR3 sequences to IMGT reference sequences was used to assign V, D and J gene segments. Each retained sequence needed at least a six-nucleotide match to both a V gene segment and a J gene segment. Rearrangements were classified as productive when the CDR3 lacked stop codons and remained in frame with V and J, and all other rearrangements were classified as non-productive. CDR3 was defined by IMGT convention, running from the second conserved V-encoded cysteine to the conserved J-encoded phenylalanine. The earlier analysis of around 640 of the donors excluded sequences that lacked an unambiguous match to a single V gene segment. An earlier analysis of 550 to 650 of the donors classified V segments as functional when productive rearrangements were above 56.7% and as segregating when the standard deviation between donors was above 5%. A statistical classification framework was built to diagnose cytomegalovirus status from the catalog of TCR beta chain sequences. A later analysis assigned V and J genes by comparing TCR nucleotide sequences with IMGT/GENE-DB human TR gene sequences. Using the TCRdist pipeline, a later analysis assigned CDR3 sequences along with most-parsimonious VDJ recombination scenarios. A later analysis defined each TCR beta chain by its CDR3 amino acid sequence plus V-gene family, and excluded reads lacking a unique V-gene family. In a later analysis, approximately 640 highly shared, low-generation-probability nucleotide sequences were removed to address suspected cross-contamination and a sequencing artifact. In a later analysis, a clonal expansion index was calculated for each public chain from normalized within-repertoire ranks of inferred template counts. In a later analysis, generation probabilities were computed using a VDJ recombination model fitted to out-of-frame rearrangements, and the results were checked against IGoR. In a later analysis, hypergeometric tests were used to score TCR-TCR, TCR-HLA and TCR-CMV co-occurrence, with a repertoire-size bias correction applied to TCR pairs. In a later analysis, false discovery rates were estimated by permuting HLA or CMV assignments 20 times. In a later analysis, co-occurring TCRs were grouped using DBSCAN, and TCRdist sequence similarity was added for clustering within HLA-allele-positive subsets. Repertoires with fewer than 30,000 or more than 120,000 public chains, plus five repertoires with anomalous nucleotide sharing, were excluded from co-occurrence clustering. This immuneACCESS table, as held by TCRdb, lists in-frame sequences with V and J called but not all clones. Of the missing ones, under half trace to an unresolved V gene in checked studies; the others have no known cause. V and J calls and clone size are those listed in that table; D and trimming were worked out from the DNA. This sample holds 150,000 to 200,000 clones; roughly 80% were observed only once. The ten top clones hold 7.7% of the sample.

The cohort was made up of under 800 healthy bone marrow donors. All cohort members were sampled while nominally healthy, although unrecorded immune exposures were likely present. The donor was CMV seropositive and was included in the group of 300 or so seropositive cohort members. A peripheral blood sample was provided by each donor, and peripheral blood mononuclear cells were used for TCR beta sequencing. Genomic DNA extraction from the blood cell samples was performed with the Qiagen DNeasy Blood Extraction Kit. V loses 10 bases, J loses 7 bases, and the germline ends lie 19 bases apart. CDR1 and CDR2 are read off the germline V gene as MDHEN and SYDVKM. Measured from the cysteine to the phenylalanine, the CDR3 is 13 residues long. Here the CDR3 DNA is all that survives: 39 bases in frame from base 1.

Material: PBMCs. In this chain, TRBV28 is recombined with TRBJ1-2, and perhaps TRBD1 as D gene, on 5 matching bases. The clonotype originates from a woman aged 35 to 49 in good health and CMV-seropositive. The sequence in DNA is TGTGCCACCTACAGGACCGGGGGGGGTGGCTACACCTTC. Its amino acids are CATYRTGGGGYTF.